This T cell receptor beta chain came from a study of T cells in Graves' hyperthyroidism and ophthalmopathy. The overall study: Peripheral blood was obtained at initial diagnosis, preceding any treatment. Findings and limits, study-wide: Blood also showed most of the thyroid clonotypes that were expanded above 0.001.

No progression to ophthalmopathy during 18 months of follow-up defined stable disease. The PBMCs were taken from less than 11 ml of fresh peripheral blood. V lost 1 base and J 4 bases, leaving 8 bases between the germline ends. CDR1 is SGHTS, CDR2 YDEGEE, per germline. This CDR3 has 13 amino acids. In the case of this clonotype: Its antigen is not identified.

RNA transcripts provided the source from which TCR beta CDR3 regions were amplified. HTBI primers were used for first-round RT-PCR of the TCR CDR3. A single record per CDR3 protein comes from TCRdb applying MiXCR to the multiplex PCR reads. Among 750,000 to 900,000 distinct CDR3 sequences listed, around 38% were seen once. Sequenced input: blood. The receptor was derived from a man younger than 30 with Graves' hyperthyroidism. The chain employs TRBV5-8 and TRBJ1-1; no reliable D call. The DNA for the CDR3 is TGTGCCAGCAGCTTGTTGGGTTCCACTGAAGCTTTCTTT. Amino acid sequence: CASSLLGSTEAFF.